This entry describes one T cell receptor beta chain. Its antigen is not yet known. No much larger clonotype is one base removed from it; base qualities were not supplied. The record originates from a study of cytomegalovirus exposure and HLA in healthy donors (dated by TCRdb to between 2016 and 2019). Regarding the research as a whole: In an earlier analysis of approximately 500 of the donors, about 270 Gb of sequence data and 120 million or so unique TCR beta sequences from roughly 190 million T cells were reported. Of the roughly 400 genotyped donors, 81% were placed in the genetic ancestry cluster associated with self-reported Caucasian donors. Around 320 gigabases of sequencing data and around 87 million unique TCR sequences were included in an early release covering over 600 HLA-typed donors. The later analysis used no new phenotypic data to find candidate immune exposures, relying instead on TCR beta sequences and their occurrence across donors. The study aimed to test whether signatures of past pathogen exposure could be identified by cataloging public T cell receptors. Typing coverage differed by locus: A, B, C, DRB1 and DQB1 were typed in roughly 629-630 donors, DQA1 in approximately 520, DPA1 in around 580, and DPB1 in approximately 450. To study patterns of TCR occurrence, a later analysis re-analyzed previously published TCR beta repertoires from several hundred donors and added high-resolution HLA genotyping. The T cell repertoires of 666 subjects were profiled by immunosequencing and related to cytomegalovirus serostatus. To decide whether each TCR beta V gene segment behaved as functional or pseudogenic, an earlier analysis of some 580 of the donors relied on high-throughput TCR beta sequencing. Class I and class II HLA loci were covered by the typing at four-digit resolution. Donor age, sex, ethnicity and CMV serostatus were collected together with the repertoire data. Roughly five DR-DQ haplotypes were treated as single units for association and clustering because of strong linkage in the cohort. A later genetic analysis took genome-wide SNP genotypes for about 65% of the roughly 670 donors and used that subset as a discovery cohort. Besides the first cohort of roughly 700 subjects, a separate validation cohort made up of 120 different subjects was used. To predict cytomegalovirus infection status, the study brought together high-throughput TCR immunosequencing, statistical association of individual TCRs with disease status, and machine learning. All discovery cohort repertoires had been generated on a single sequencing platform. Among some 400 genotyped donors of the cohort, an average of approximately 240,000 unique TCR beta nucleotide sequences was sequenced per donor, of which about 18% were non-productive.

The method behind the library was the immunoSEQ multiplex PCR assay. The multiplex PCR relied on a mix of 60 forward primers for TCR Vbeta segments and 13 reverse primers for TCR Jbeta segments. The CDR3 region of rearranged TCR beta genes was amplified from genomic DNA by a multiplex PCR assay. On the Illumina HiSeq System, the amplified TCR beta libraries were sequenced as 87-base-pair reads. The authors processed their data as follows. A later analysis tallied tens of millions of unique TCR beta chains across the 666 repertoires, and around 12 million of those chains were shared by two or more donors. To remove PCR and sequencing errors, raw reads were error-corrected and collapsed into unique sequences using a nearest-neighbor algorithm that merged closely related sequences. To assign V, D and J gene segments, CDR3 sequences were aligned to IMGT reference sequences. For a sequence to be retained, a match of at least six nucleotides was required to both a V gene segment and a J gene segment. Rearrangements were classified as productive when the CDR3 lacked stop codons and remained in frame with V and J, and all other rearrangements were classified as non-productive. CDR3 was defined according to IMGT convention as the region running from the second conserved V-encoded cysteine to the conserved J-encoded phenylalanine. Sequences without an unambiguous match to a single V gene segment were excluded from the earlier analysis of several hundred of the donors. In an earlier analysis of around 600 of the donors, V segments were called functional above 56.7% productive rearrangements and were called segregating when the between-donor standard deviation exceeded 5%. A statistical classification framework was built to diagnose cytomegalovirus status from the catalog of TCR beta chain sequences. In a later analysis, V and J genes were assigned by comparing TCR nucleotide sequences against IMGT/GENE-DB human TR gene sequences. The TCRdist pipeline was used in a later analysis to assign CDR3 sequences and most-parsimonious VDJ recombination scenarios. In a later analysis, each TCR beta chain was defined by its CDR3 amino acid sequence together with its V-gene family, and reads lacking a unique V-gene family were excluded. In a later analysis, fewer than 600 highly shared, low-generation-probability nucleotide sequences were removed to address suspected cross-contamination and a sequencing artifact. A later analysis calculated a clonal expansion index for each public chain from normalized within-repertoire ranks of inferred template counts. A later analysis computed generation probabilities with a VDJ recombination model fitted to out-of-frame rearrangements, and checked the results against IGoR. Hypergeometric tests were used in a later analysis to score TCR-TCR, TCR-HLA and TCR-CMV co-occurrence, with a repertoire-size bias correction applied to the TCR pairs. False discovery rates were estimated in a later analysis by permuting HLA or CMV assignments 20 times. In a later analysis, co-occurring TCRs were grouped using DBSCAN, and TCRdist sequence similarity was added for clustering within HLA-allele-positive subsets. For co-occurrence clustering, repertoires with fewer than 30,000 or more than 120,000 public chains were excluded, along with five or six repertoires with anomalous nucleotide sharing. The clones in this table, taken by TCRdb from immuneACCESS, are in-frame only. Not every clone is retained; where verified, under half of the shortfall comes from an unresolved V gene, and the cause of the rest is unknown. Clone size and V and J calls were adopted from that table, with D and trimming inferred from the DNA. The sample table holds 100,000 to 150,000 clones, of which 15% to 20% were seen once. The ten largest account for approximately 2.6% of the sample.

CDR1 and CDR2 were assigned from the germline V gene as SGHVS and FNYEAQ. Here V drops 4 bases and J drops 1 base, and the junction holds 12 bases not matched to any gene. There are 19 amino acids in the CDR3, from cysteine to phenylalanine inclusive. The only DNA kept is the CDR3, 57 bases in frame from the first base. Results and caveats for the whole study, not just this receptor: The classifier was reported to diagnose cytomegalovirus status with high specificity and sensitivity in both the original and validation cohorts. An earlier analysis of approximately 590 of the donors showed that most TCR beta V segments appeared in productive rearrangements either about 87% or about 30% of the time, which broadly matched IMGT annotations. About 17 rarely observed V segments, including chromosome 9 orphons, were excluded from the earlier analysis of about 610 of the donors because counts were too low. A few of the identified cytomegalovirus-associated TCR beta chains were confirmed in vitro to be specific for cytomegalovirus antigens. Some IMGT-functional V segments, including TRBV6-2 and TRBV6-3, could not be told apart with the 87-base-pair reads, so those segments were excluded. According to the authors, the approach could potentially be generalized to other disease states and immunological phenotypes. A later analysis associated about 17,000 TCR beta sequences with specific HLA alleles at a false discovery rate of 0.05. In a later analysis, several top co-occurrence clusters were reported to appear linked to parvovirus B19, influenza, CMV and Epstein-Barr virus. Sequencing depth was assumed to be roughly uniform across donors in the presence/absence analyses, though that assumption may not hold. The study listed approximately 150 TCR beta chains as associated with cytomegalovirus. In a later analysis, the rate of TCR association differed among HLA loci, with DRB1 alleles having the most associated TCRs and HLA-C alleles having the fewest. This cohort had only TCR beta chains sequenced, and the lack of alpha or paired-chain data limited which features could be detected. Linkage disequilibrium might explain the correlated functional status among segregating V segments, but an unknown experimental factor could not be excluded. Across donors, most TCR sequences were observed very rarely, whereas some public TCRs were present in many individuals. A further reported finding was that TCR beta sequences accurately predicted the HLA-A and HLA-B alleles for most subjects in the first cohort. A later analysis found that most CMV-associated TCR beta chains appeared HLA-restricted, with HLA associations seemingly driven largely by CMV exposure. The sequencing pipeline was judged likely to have produced a cluster of highly shared sequence variants as a technical artifact. An association between a missense DCLRE1C variant and V-gene and J-gene trimming of TCR beta chains was found in a later genetic analysis and replicated in an independent cohort. Compared with the roughly 720-donor mean, donors in an Asian-associated ancestry cluster had fewer N-insertions in productive TCRs, according to a later genetic analysis. When HLA alleles, especially DR and DQ, strongly co-occurred, TCR associations were difficult to assign to individual alleles. HLA typing was unavailable for some donors at each locus, so association tests used only the typed subset. Compared with equally common non-associated chains, HLA-associated TCR beta chains in a later analysis were more clonally expanded and had lower generation probabilities. Immune exposure information for the cohort was limited to CMV serostatus.

In total, approximately 610 healthy bone marrow donors made up the cohort. All cohort members were sampled while nominally healthy, although unrecorded immune exposures were likely present. The donor was CMV seropositive and was included in the group of 250 to 300 seropositive cohort members. A peripheral blood sample was collected from each donor, and TCR beta sequencing was performed on peripheral blood mononuclear cells. The Qiagen DNeasy Blood Extraction Kit was used to extract genomic DNA from the blood cell samples. Sequenced input: PBMCs. This chain joins TRBV7-6 to TRBJ2-3, and TRBD2 aligns with 12 junction nucleotides. This clonotype was obtained from a female donor in good health and CMV-seropositive. The CDR3 loop reads CASSSKPLLAGGRTDTQYF. The base sequence is TGTGCCAGCAGCTCAAAACCCCTACTAGCGGGAGGACGCACAGATACGCAGTATTTT.